This TCR beta chain was sequenced for a study of T cell responses to AZD1222 COVID-19 vaccine. Findings and limits, study-wide: The reported proportion of spike-specific TCRs targeting unmutated variant regions was nearly half. Compared with day 0, the breadth and depth of the Spike-specific TCR repertoire rose significantly after two doses of AZD1222. Mostly white British, mostly female donors; authors suggested clonal diversity may be underestimated.

The data were produced by immunoSEQ multiplex PCR, yet TCRdb's version contains in-frame clones alone and is incomplete. The top ten hold under 8% of the sample, which has some 150,000 clones, roughly 85% seen once. With regard to this clone: The antigen is undetermined.

V lost 3 bases and J lost 1, with 18 bases in between. CDR1 is MGHDK and CDR2 is SYGVNS in the germline V gene. CDR3 length: 18 amino acids. The rearrangement joins TRBV25-1 to TRBJ2-2; D is undetermined. The source of this sequence is an adult who received the MenACWY meningococcal vaccine as a control. The sample here was peripheral blood, taken 28 days after the second dose of the MenACWY control vaccine. The DNA of the CDR3 is TGTGCCAGCAGTGACCCTACCCGGACCACCGGGAACACCGGGGAGCTGTTTTTT. Translation gives CASSDPTRTTGNTGELFF.